The next 19 T cell receptor beta chains were all read from a single sample in a study of T cells in Graves' hyperthyroidism and ophthalmopathy. Using RNA transcripts as the source, TCR beta CDR3 regions were amplified. During a first-round RT-PCR of the TCR CDR3, the HTBI primer set was used. TCRdb analysed the multiplex PCR reads with MiXCR anew, one entry per CDR3 protein. The profile covers about 410,000 distinct CDR3 sequences, with around 15% appearing a single time and 20% taken by the ten largest. Input material: blood. The receptors here all came from a woman under 40 with Graves' ophthalmopathy.

Ten or more counts support this clonotype. The chain links TRBV20-1 to TRBJ1-2; D is undetermined. The CDR3 runs 16 residues. The V gene lost 6 bases and the J gene lost 1 base, with 21 bases spanning the gap. Germline values: CDR1 DFQATT, CDR2 SNEGSKA (reference sequence). Here the CDR3 reads CSAEGRGRGFNYGYTF. The CDR3 DNA follows: TGCAGTGCCGAAGGTCGCGGTCGGGGTTTTAACTATGGCTACACCTTC.

The table lists this clonotype with many counts. The J gene is TRBJ2-2, the V gene TRBV12-3 or TRBV12-4, with D possibly being TRBD1 or TRBD2 (5 bases each). V shed 5 bases and J shed 4 bases, with 11 bases lying between them. This CDR3 has 14 residues. CDR3 in DNA: TGTGCCAGCAGTATCAGGGAGTTCACCGGGGAGCTGTTTTTT. This codes for CASSIREFTGELFF.

This clonotype occurred many times. The rearrangement uses TRBV30 and TRBJ1-4; TRBD1 matches at 9 bases. The length of the CDR3 is 14 residues. J gave up 7 bases and V 2 bases, and 5 bases lay outside the gene matches. Germline V gene data show CDR1 as GTSNPN and CDR2 as SVGIG (reference sequence). CDR3 sequence reads: CAWSTGGAGEKLFF. CDR3 DNA sequence: TGTGCCTGGAGTACAGGGGGCGCGGGTGAAAAACTGTTTTTT.

This clonotype was seen many times. This rearrangement joins TRBV18 to TRBJ1-5; 7 bases match TRBD1. The CDR3 spans 18 residues. Germline V gene data show CDR1 as KGHSH and CDR2 as LQKENI. Trimming took 2 bases from V and 8 from J; bases not matched to a gene: 18. In DNA form, the CDR3 reads TGTGCCAGCTCACCAGGCGATAGGGGGCGAGCCTTCTACAAGCCCCAGCATTTT. Its translation: CASSPGDRGRAFYKPQHF.

This clonotype has at least ten counts. The rearrangement uses TRBV5-6 and TRBJ1-1; D call uncertain. V gave up 0 bases and J gave up 6 bases, with 6 bases separating them. The CDR3 length is 12 residues. The germline gives CDR1 SGHDT, CDR2 YYEEEE. The CDR3 reads CASSLGVPEAFF. The CDR3 nucleotides are TGTGCCAGCAGCTTGGGAGTACCTGAAGCTTTCTTT.

Regarding this clonotype: Since a much larger clone is just one base distant, this may be a read error. Here the CDR3 DNA reads TGTGCCAGCAGTTCGGTCAGACAGGGTAGGAGTGAAAAACTGTTTTTT. Translated: CASSSVRQGRSEKLFF. The chain uses TRBV27 and TRBJ1-4, with 7 positions matching TRBD1. The CDR3 covers 16 residues. The J segment lost 7 bases and the V segment lost 4 bases, leaving 12 bases of the junction unmatched. Germline lookup yields CDR1 MNHEY and CDR2 SMNVEV (reference sequence).

This clonotype came up once. The chain carries TRBV20-1 and TRBJ2-2; 8 positions agree with TRBD2. The V and J ends lost 1 base and 1 base, in that order; junction bases with no gene match: 5. This CDR3 is 16 amino acids long. Germline V gene sequence: CDR1 DFQATT, CDR2 SNEGSKA (reference sequence). The DNA of the CDR3 is TGCAGTGCTAGAGGTCGACTAGCGATGAACACCGGGGAGCTGTTTTTT. Translation: CSARGRLAMNTGELFF.

This clonotype was seen at least ten times. For the CDR3, the DNA is TGTGCCAGCAGCAGGACAGGGGTCACTGAAGCTTTCTTT. This codes for CASSRTGVTEAFF. The rearrangement links TRBV3-1 to TRBJ1-1; 9 nucleotides match TRBD1. Trimming removed 5 bases from V and 4 bases from J; junction bases left unmatched: 2. The CDR3 sequence is 13 residues long. Germline V gene sequence: CDR1 LGHDT, CDR2 YNNKEL (reference sequence).

This clonotype has ten or more counts. The rearrangement uses TRBV6-1 and TRBJ1-5; D is unresolved. The V gene lost 4 bases and the J gene lost 5 bases, with 6 bases spanning the gap. The CDR3 contains 12 residues. Germline CDR1 MNHNS, CDR2 SASEGT. CDR3 loop: CASSVGYQPQHF. CDR3 nucleotide sequence: TGTGCCAGCAGTGTAGGGTATCAGCCCCAGCATTTT.

The chain carries TRBV6-2 or TRBV6-3 and TRBJ2-3; TRBD1 matches at 10 bases. The ends lost 10 bases at V and 6 bases at J; junction bases unmatched: 13. Germline values: CDR1 MNHEY, CDR2 SVGEGT. The CDR3 loop spans 15 amino acids. The CDR3 here is CATSSSGQGWDTQYF. The CDR3 nucleotides read TGTGCCACCTCGTCCTCGGGACAGGGGTGGGATACGCAGTATTTT.

This clonotype was counted many times. CDR3 protein: CASSFTGTNQPQHF. CDR3 coding DNA: TGTGCCAGCAGCTTTACAGGGACGAATCAGCCCCAGCATTTT. This chain uses TRBV11-2 with TRBJ1-5; D is perhaps TRBD1 (6 bases). V shed 3 bases and J shed 4 bases, with 10 bases lying between them. This CDR3 is 14 amino acids long. In germline, CDR1 is SGHAT, CDR2 FQNNGV.

This clonotype was found many times. V and J are TRBV20-1 and TRBJ2-7, with D possibly matching TRBD2 (5 bases). Germline V gene sequence: CDR1 DFQATT, CDR2 SNEGSKA (reference sequence). The CDR3 covers 14 residues. V lost 3 bases to trimming and J lost 3 bases, with 15 bases between them. CDR3 nucleotides: TGCAGTGCTAGTCCGCGGACTGGCCACTACGAGCAGTACTTC. This translates into CSASPRTGHYEQYF.

There are many counts of this clonotype. V is TRBV6-5 and J is TRBJ1-6; D gene uncertain. From germline, CDR1 is MNHEY and CDR2 SVGAGI. Trimming took off 2 bases at V and 8 bases at J, with 13 bases between the two ends. The CDR3 totals 15 residues. The CDR3 region is CASSYLGSTDSPLHF. CDR3 bases: TGTGCCAGCAGTTACCTCGGATCGACGGATTCACCCCTCCACTTT.

There are many counts of this clonotype. The chain links TRBV11-2 to TRBJ2-5; 7 bases align to TRBD2. This CDR3 has 16 amino acids. Germline trimming cut 4 bases from V and 2 bases from J; bases unmatched to any gene: 10. Germline CDR1 SGHAT, CDR2 FQNNGV. The CDR3 sequence is CASSSPGRGSQETQYF. CDR3 coding DNA: TGTGCCAGCAGCTCCCCGGGGAGGGGAAGTCAAGAGACCCAGTACTTC. Full variable domain (rest looked up from reference TRBV11-2 and TRBJ2-5): EAGVAQSPRYKIIEKRQSVAFWCNPISGHATLYWYQQILGQGPKLLIQFQNNGVVDDSQLPKDRFSAERLKGVDSTLKIQPAKLEDSAVYLCASSSPGRGSQETQYFGPGTRLLVL.

This clonotype was found many times. This sequence joins TRBV29-1 and TRBJ1-1; 7 nucleotides match TRBD1. CDR1 and CDR2 (germline): SQVTM, ANQGSEA. The CDR3 contains 11 residues. The V and J ends lost 7 bases and 4 bases, in that order; junction bases with no gene match: 3. CDR3 sequence: CSGGDSTEAFF. DNA of the CDR3: TGCAGCGGAGGGGACAGCACTGAAGCTTTCTTT. The variable domain in full, with the rest retrieved from reference TRBV29-1 and TRBJ1-1, is SAVISQKPSRDICQRGTSLTIQCQVDSQVTMMFWYRQQPGQSLTLIATANQGSEATYESGFVIDKFPISRPNLTFSTLTVSNMSPEDSSIYLCSGGDSTEAFFGQGTRLTVV.

Many counts were recorded for this clonotype. This rearrangement joins TRBV20-1 to TRBJ1-3, with D perhaps matching TRBD1 (6 bases). Deletions cut 0 bases from V and 1 base from J, with 10 bases between. Looked up from germline, CDR1 is DFQATT and CDR2 is SNEGSKA (reference sequence). This CDR3 contains 15 residues. The CDR3 loop is CSAREQGSSGNTIYF. The CDR3 bases are TGCAGTGCTAGAGAACAGGGTAGTTCTGGAAACACCATATATTTT.

This clonotype was recorded many times. CDR3 nucleotide sequence: TGTGCTAGTGGTTTGTTGGCATACACTCCCAAAGCTTTCTTT. This gives the protein CASGLLAYTPKAFF. The chain combines TRBV12-5 with TRBJ1-1; no definite D call. The germline gives CDR1 LGHNT, CDR2 FRNRAP. Trimming left V 2 bases short and J 9 bases short, with 16 bases between. CDR3 length: 14 residues.

This clonotype was seen repeatedly, ten times or more. DNA for the CDR3: TGTGCCAGCAGCTTAGGTGGTAGCGGGGGCGTAGATACGCAGTATTTT. Translating it yields CASSLGGSGGVDTQYF. This chain connects TRBV7-3 to TRBJ2-3; 9 bases match TRBD2. Germline CDR1 is SGHTA and CDR2 is FQGTGA. The CDR3 consists of 16 residues. Trimming took 2 bases from V and 5 from J; bases not matched to a gene: 8.

V and J are TRBV6-1 and TRBJ2-5, with 7 bases aligning to TRBD1. V lost 4 bases and J lost 2; bases outside the gene matches: 4. The CDR3 consists of 14 residues. Germline V lookup: CDR1 MNHNS, CDR2 SASEGT. The CDR3 DNA reads as TGTGCCAGCAGTGTCCCGGGACAGCAAGAGACCCAGTACTTC. It codes for CASSVPGQQETQYF.